This T cell receptor beta chain was found in a study of blood T cells in healthy people across ages. Trimming removed 0 bases from V and 2 bases from J, with 13 bases in between. Germline lookup yields CDR1 MGHRA and CDR2 YSYEKL. The CDR3 consists of 16 residues. As regards this clonotype: The target antigen is unknown.

Together with a sample-barcoded 5' primer, a J-beta primer mix was included in a second PCR lasting about 6 to 11 cycles. TCRdb used MiXCR to reprocess the 5' RACE reads, holding one entry per CDR3 protein. Of some 900,000 distinct CDR3 sequences in the sample, under 50% were seen once. The study isolated at least 6.5 million PBMCs from each sample. Study outcomes and limitations: It was not known whether donors were CMV positive (a possible confounder of expanded clonotype changes).

The source of this sequence is a young man in good health. Sequenced: blood. The chain is built from TRBV4-1 and TRBJ1-2, with D unresolved. The CDR3 reads CASSQEGRAVNYGYTF. In DNA, the CDR3 is TGCGCCAGCAGCCAAGAGGGGAGGGCAGTGAACTATGGCTACACCTTC.